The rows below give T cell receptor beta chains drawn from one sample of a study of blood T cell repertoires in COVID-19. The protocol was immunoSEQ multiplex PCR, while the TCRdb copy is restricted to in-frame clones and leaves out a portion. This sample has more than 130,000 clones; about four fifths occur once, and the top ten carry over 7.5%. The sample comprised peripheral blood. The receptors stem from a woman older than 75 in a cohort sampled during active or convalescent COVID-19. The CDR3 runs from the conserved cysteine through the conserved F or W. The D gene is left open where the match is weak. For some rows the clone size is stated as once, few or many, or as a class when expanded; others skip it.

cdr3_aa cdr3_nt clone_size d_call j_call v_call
CASSRGGGYGYTF TGTGCCAGCTCACGTGGAGGAGGCTATGGCTACACCTTC - - TRBJ1-2 TRBV28
CASSAGPGTSGGFTDTQYF TGTGCCAGCAGCGCGGGACCCGGGACTAGCGGGGGATTCACAGATACGCAGTATTTT - TRBD2 TRBJ2-3 TRBV7-6
CATSGEDNSPLHF TGTGCCACCTCCGGGGAGGATAATTCACCCCTCCACTTT - - TRBJ1-6 TRBV10-3
CASSDNNSGANVLTF TGTGCCAGCAGTGATAACAACTCTGGGGCCAACGTCCTGACTTTC - - TRBJ2-6 TRBV6-1
CASSEGGTSAFTDTQYF TGTGCCAGCAGTGAAGGGGGGACTAGCGCTTTCACAGATACGCAGTATTTT - TRBD2 TRBJ2-3 TRBV2
CASRDRGLPNQPQHF TGTGCCAGCCGGGACAGGGGCCTTCCCAATCAGCCCCAGCATTTT - TRBD1 TRBJ1-5 TRBV6-5
CASSKQGYEQYF TGTGCCAGCAGTAAACAGGGATACGAGCAGTACTTC - - TRBJ2-7 TRBV6-6
CASSHPDRGVYGYTF TGTGCCAGCAGCCACCCGGACAGGGGGGTCTATGGCTACACCTTC - TRBD1 TRBJ1-2 TRBV5-5
CASSWRGQPQHF TGTGCCAGCAGTTGGAGGGGCCAGCCCCAGCATTTT few - TRBJ1-5 TRBV6-2/TRBV6-3
CASSLGTEETQYF TGCGCCAGCAGCCTCGGGACAGAAGAGACCCAGTACTTC - TRBD1 TRBJ2-5 TRBV5-1
CASSLGTGYVETQYF TGTGCCAGCAGCTTAGGGACAGGGTACGTGGAGACCCAGTACTTC - TRBD1 TRBJ2-5 TRBV7-3
CASSLSGQDSEAFF TGTGCCAGCAGCTTAAGTGGGCAGGACTCTGAAGCTTTCTTT - - TRBJ1-1 TRBV7-3
CASSSTSGGSYNEQFF TGTGCCAGCAGTTCGACTAGCGGGGGGTCCTACAATGAGCAGTTCTTC - TRBD2 TRBJ2-1 TRBV28
CASGSGGGRANTEAFF TGTGCCAGCGGATCGGGGGGAGGCAGGGCGAACACTGAAGCTTTCTTT - - TRBJ1-1 TRBV6-6